These 25 T cell receptor beta chains were sequenced from one sample in a study of shared clonotypes between healthy human individuals. Repertoires were generated with immunoSEQ multiplex PCR, while TCRdb's copy carries only in-frame clones and drops some. This sample has around 640,000 clones, with about 96% found just once. Selected positively for CCR7 and CD45RO-negative, naive CD8 cells excluded terminally differentiated effector memory CD45RA+ cells. Sequencing used naive CD8+ T cells sorted from blood. These TCRs come from a woman aged 25 to 39 in good health.

This chain joins TRBV4-2 and TRBJ1-5; tentative D call: TRBD1 (5 bases). This CDR3 spans 14 amino acids. Trimming stripped 8 bases from V and 2 bases from J, with 13 bases between. Germline CDR1 is LGHNA and CDR2 is YNFKEQ. CDR3 sequence (DNA): TGTGCCAGCGCCGAGGGGTTAGGCAATCAGCCCCAGCATTTT. Residues: CASAEGLGNQPQHF.

The V and J genes are TRBV5-6 and TRBJ2-1; D is unresolved. The germline CDR1 and CDR2 sequences are SGHDT and YYEEEE. This CDR3 has 13 amino acids. V was shortened by 7 bases and J by 3 bases, with 11 bases between the two germline ends. CDR3 sequence (DNA): TGTGCCAGCCGCCCTAGAGGCTACAATGAGCAGTTCTTC. Translated: CASRPRGYNEQFF. Drawing the rest from reference TRBV5-6 and TRBJ2-1, the complete variable domain is DAGVTQSPTHLIKTRGQQVTLRCSPKSGHDTVSWYQQALGQGPQFIFQYYEEEERQRGNFPDRFSGHQFPNYSSELNVNALLLGDSALYLCASRPRGYNEQFFGPGTRLTVL.

The rearrangement joins TRBV28 to TRBJ2-1, with TRBD1 identical over 10 bases. CDR3 length: 17 amino acids. V shed 4 bases and J 6 bases; nucleotides not matched to a gene: 12. Germline values: CDR1 MDHEN, CDR2 SYDVKM. CDR3 in amino acids: CASSSNTGQGRLNEQFF. DNA of the CDR3: TGTGCCAGCAGTTCGAACACGGGACAGGGGCGGCTCAATGAGCAGTTCTTC.

A single count supports this clone. This CDR3 is CASSPGLRSYEQYF. The DNA of the CDR3 is TGTGCCAGCAGCCCGGGACTTCGCTCCTACGAGCAGTACTTC. V is TRBV7-9 and J is TRBJ2-7, with a possible D match to TRBD2 (6 bases). The CDR3 is 14 amino acids. Trimming took off 5 bases at V and 0 bases at J, with 11 bases between the two ends. Germline loops: CDR1 SEHNR, CDR2 FQNEAQ (reference sequence).

The chain joins TRBV7-9 to TRBJ2-7; TRBD2 agrees at 8 bases. Trimming removed 5 bases from V and 5 bases from J; junction bases left unmatched: 8. Germline CDR1 and CDR2: SEHNR and FQNEAQ (reference sequence). The CDR3 is made up of 14 amino acids. CDR3 sequence: CASSASGRGNEQYF. The CDR3 coding sequence is TGTGCCAGCAGCGCAAGCGGGAGAGGGAACGAGCAGTACTTC.

V gene TRBV7-9 combines with J gene TRBJ1-4; D unresolved. CDR3 length: 16 residues. Germline CDR1 is SEHNR and CDR2 is FQNEAQ (reference sequence). The germline V and J ends were trimmed by 5 bases and 1 base, with 14 bases remaining between them. The CDR3 region is CASSRSNSLTNEKLFF. CDR3 DNA: TGTGCCAGCAGCCGAAGTAACAGCCTAACTAATGAAAAACTGTTTTTT.

The chain couples TRBV21-1 to TRBJ1-1; the table's D call, TRBD1, was not checked against the DNA. TRBV21-1 is noted as a pseudogene. This CDR3 is 14 amino acids long. CDR3: CASSKSTGGPEAFF. The CDR3 coding sequence is TGTGCCAGCAGCAAGTCAACAGGGGGCCCTGAAGCTTTCTTT.

J is TRBJ1-1 and V is TRBV2, with TRBD1 matching 7 bases. V shed 6 bases and J 1 base; nucleotides not matched to a gene: 2. Germline V gene sequence: CDR1 SNHLY, CDR2 FYNNEI. The CDR3 is 13 residues long. The CDR3: CASRTGPNTEAFF. The DNA of the CDR3 is TGTGCCAGCAGGACAGGGCCGAACACTGAAGCTTTCTTT.

The genes are TRBV13 and TRBJ1-6; D is possibly TRBD1 (5 bases). V was shortened by 6 bases and J by 7 bases, with 13 bases between the two germline ends. This CDR3 has 14 residues. Germline CDR1 PRHDT, CDR2 FYEKMQ (reference sequence). CDR3 loop: CASRTQGSNSPLHF. Written as DNA, the CDR3 is TGTGCCAGCAGGACCCAGGGTAGCAATTCACCCCTCCACTTT.

V gene TRBV19 combines with J gene TRBJ1-5; TRBD1 is a possible D gene (5 bases). Trimming removed 3 bases at V and 7 bases at J, with 16 bases between. The CDR3 consists of 15 residues. In germline, CDR1 is LNHDA, CDR2 SQIVND (reference sequence). DNA of the CDR3: TGTGCCAGTAGTATCGGTGACAGATACAACCAGCCCCAGCATTTT. Its protein product is CASSIGDRYNQPQHF. Together with reference TRBV19 and TRBJ1-5, the CDR3 gives the full variable domain: DGGITQSPKYLFRKEGQNVTLSCEQNLNHDAMYWYRQDPGQGLRLIYYSQIVNDFQKGDIAEGYSVSREKKESFPLTVTSAQKNPTAFYLCASSIGDRYNQPQHFGDGTRLSIL.

On this clone: Within the sample, other DNA sequences also encode this same CDR3. The chain is built from TRBV27 and TRBJ2-7; D is possibly TRBD1 or TRBD2 (5 bases each). V was trimmed by 3 bases and J by 2 bases, leaving 11 bases between them. The CDR3 consists of 14 residues. Germline-derived CDR1 and CDR2 are MNHEY and SMNVEV (reference sequence). The CDR3 loop reads CASSFGTATYEQYF. CDR3 nucleotides: TGTGCCAGCAGTTTTGGGACGGCCACCTACGAGCAGTACTTC.

The chain couples TRBV7-9 to TRBJ1-2, with TRBD1 identical over 7 bases. This CDR3 is 16 amino acids long. The germline CDR1 and CDR2 sequences are SEHNR and FQNEAQ (reference sequence). V lost 0 bases and J lost 1; bases outside the gene matches: 5. CDR3 DNA sequence: TGTGCCAGCAGCTTAGCATCCGGGACAGATAACTATGGCTACACCTTC. Its translation: CASSLASGTDNYGYTF.

J is TRBJ2-3 and V is TRBV13, with TRBD2 identical over 13 bases. V lost 3 bases, J lost 3 bases, and 6 bases stayed unmatched. The CDR3 sequence is 17 residues long. Germline assignment: CDR1 PRHDT and CDR2 FYEKMQ (reference sequence). For the CDR3, the DNA is TGTGCCAGCAGCTTTTGGACTAGCGGGAGAGAGACAGATACGCAGTATTTT. It codes for CASSFWTSGRETDTQYF.

This rearrangement joins TRBV7-8 to TRBJ2-7; D ambiguous. Germline lookup yields CDR1 SGHVS and CDR2 FQNEAQ. V shed 1 base and J shed 4 bases, with 23 bases lying between them. CDR3 size: 18 residues. The CDR3 region is CASSLGVLVSPSIYEQYF. The CDR3 DNA reads TGTGCCAGCAGCTTAGGGGTTTTGGTCTCACCTTCTATTTACGAGCAGTACTTC. Full variable domain (missing parts from reference TRBV7-8 and TRBJ2-7): GAGVSQSPRYKVAKRGQDVALRCDPISGHVSLFWYQQALGQGPEFLTYFQNEAQLDKSGLPSDRFFAERPEGSVSTLKIQRTQQEDSAVYLCASSLGVLVSPSIYEQYFGPGTRLTVT.

This sequence joins TRBV7-2 and TRBJ2-1; 10 bases align to TRBD2. Per germline, CDR1 SGHTA and CDR2 FQGNSA. The length of the CDR3 is 16 residues. CDR3 nucleotide sequence: TGTGCAGTGGTGGGGCTAGCGGGAGTAGGGTACAATGAGCAGTTCTTC. Residues: CAVVGLAGVGYNEQFF.

This chain links TRBV27 with TRBJ2-7, with D uncertain. V was cut by 0 bases and J by 3 bases, with 15 bases left in between. Germline CDR1 is MNHEY and CDR2 is SMNVEV (reference sequence). CDR3 length: 16 amino acids. The CDR3 nucleotides read TGTGCCAGCAGTTTATCCGGTCCTCGGGCACTCTACGAGCAGTACTTC. It is translated as CASSLSGPRALYEQYF.

This chain uses TRBV7-9 with TRBJ2-5; D remains ambiguous. Germline CDR1 is SEHNR and CDR2 is FQNEAQ (reference sequence). V was shortened by 1 base and J by 5 bases, with 17 bases between the two germline ends. The CDR3 is 16 residues long. For the CDR3, the DNA is TGTGCCAGCAGCTTAGTGGATGTTGTGGGCAGGGAGACCCAGTACTTC. It is translated as CASSLVDVVGRETQYF.

The chain employs TRBV5-6 and TRBJ2-5, with TRBD2 matching over 11 bases. The CDR3 sequence is 15 residues long. CDR1 and CDR2 (germline): SGHDT, YYEEEE. V dropped 4 bases and J dropped 5; count of bases not matched to a gene: 7. The CDR3 DNA follows: TGTGCCAGCAGCCCTATCGCTAGCGGGAGGGAGACCCAGTACTTC. It codes for CASSPIASGRETQYF.

The J gene is TRBJ1-2, the V gene TRBV27, with unresolved D. Trimming shortened V by 3 bases and J by 5 bases, and 10 bases separated the two germline ends. The CDR3 contains 13 residues. The germline V gene encodes CDR1 MNHEY and CDR2 SMNVEV (reference sequence). CDR3 amino acids: CASSFNGIYGYTF. In DNA, the CDR3 is TGTGCCAGCAGTTTTAACGGTATATATGGCTACACCTTC.

Of note for this clone: The junction does not match germline at one end; this may be a read error. This chain connects TRBV28 to TRBJ2-7; a weak D match, TRBD2 (7 bases). CDR3 length: 13 amino acids. Germline lookup yields CDR1 MDHEN and CDR2 SYDVKM. The chain's CDR3 is CASQQGGFHEQHF. DNA for the CDR3: TGTGCCAGCCAACAGGGAGGGTTTCACGAGCAGCACTTC.

The chain recombines TRBV4-1 with TRBJ2-1, with 7 bases lining up with TRBD2. CDR1 and CDR2 (germline): MGHRA, YSYEKL. V trimming: 0 bases; J trimming: 4 bases; junction bases outside the gene matches: 6. This CDR3 has 16 amino acids. CDR3 loop: CASSQDPGGRYNEQFF. DNA for the CDR3: TGCGCCAGCAGCCAAGATCCGGGGGGACGGTACAATGAGCAGTTCTTC.

The rearrangement joins TRBV27 to TRBJ2-3; 7 bases align to TRBD2. CDR3 length: 16 residues. V dropped 7 bases and J dropped 0; count of bases not matched to a gene: 10. Germline V gene data show CDR1 as MNHEY and CDR2 as SMNVEV (reference sequence). The CDR3 spells CASIKRAGASTDTQYF. CDR3 bases: TGTGCCAGCATAAAACGGGCGGGAGCGAGCACAGATACGCAGTATTTT.

V gene TRBV19 combines with J gene TRBJ2-5; D is uncertain. The germline V gene encodes CDR1 LNHDA and CDR2 SQIVND (reference sequence). The CDR3 covers 14 residues. V lost 3 bases and J 2 bases, leaving 10 bases between the germline ends. As DNA, the CDR3 is TGTGCCAGTAGTATCGGCGGCGTTCAAGAGACCCAGTACTTC. As protein: CASSIGGVQETQYF.

The chain recombines TRBV27 with TRBJ2-1; 10 nucleotides match TRBD2. Germline V gene sequence: CDR1 MNHEY, CDR2 SMNVEV (reference sequence). There are 13 residues in the CDR3. With V trimmed by 6 bases and J by 6 bases, 2 bases remained unmatched. The CDR3 spells CASSRTSGNEQFF. In nucleotides, the CDR3 is TGTGCCAGCAGCCGGACTAGCGGCAATGAGCAGTTCTTC.

Worth noting for this clone: Different DNA sequences within this sample yield the same CDR3. V gene TRBV5-4 combines with J gene TRBJ2-3; possible D gene TRBD1, 6 bases. This CDR3 region has 15 residues. The V end was cut by 4 bases, the J end by 1 base, with 13 bases between. Germline lookup yields CDR1 SGHNT and CDR2 YYREEE (reference sequence). CDR3 sequence (DNA): TGTGCCAGCAGCCTGGGGTCAGGGGGCACAGATACGCAGTATTTT. It codes for CASSLGSGGTDTQYF.